These T cell receptor beta chains were read from a single sample in a study of OX40 agonist ivuxolimab in advanced cancers. The assay was immunoSEQ multiplex PCR, and TCRdb's table has in-frame clones only and misses some. The sample consists of roughly 74,000 clones, 85% to 90% of them appearing once. Specimen: CD4+ or CD8+ T cells sorted from blood, collected in a trial of the OX40 agonist ivuxolimab. These receptors were taken from an adult with an advanced solid tumor such as melanoma, head and neck, liver or kidney cancer. Both conserved end residues are part of each CDR3. D genes are given only for firm matches. Expanded clones are given a class, and other clones once, few, many or no size at all.

j_call d_call v_call clone_size cdr3_nt cdr3_aa
TRBJ1-1 . TRBV30 . TGTGCCTGGAGTTGGGGACCCACTGAAGCTTTCTTT CAWSWGPTEAFF
TRBJ1-2 TRBD1 TRBV29-1 . TGCAGCGTGACAGGGGGCTTTGGCTACACCTTC CSVTGGFGYTF
TRBJ1-1 . TRBV6-5 . TGTGCCAGCAGTTCCCTGGGACTCGACGGCACTGAAGCTTTCTTT CASSSLGLDGTEAFF
TRBJ1-1 . TRBV30 once TGTGCCTGGAGTCCCAGGCGGAACACTGAAGCTTTCTTT CAWSPRRNTEAFF
TRBJ2-5 TRBD2 TRBV7-2 . TGTGCCAGCAGCTTAATCCGGGGGGGCCCGGAGACCCAGTACTTC CASSLIRGGPETQYF
TRBJ2-7 . TRBV7-2 . TGTGCCAGCAGCCTGATTTTGGGCTCCTACGAGCAGTACTTC CASSLILGSYEQYF
TRBJ1-1 . TRBV27 . TGTGCCAGCAAAACTTTCAGGGAAACTGAAGCTTTCTTT CASKTFRETEAFF
TRBJ1-2 . TRBV6-5 . TGTGCCAGCAGCCGGACCGCTGTGAATGGCTACACCTTC CASSRTAVNGYTF
TRBJ2-7 . TRBV28 . TGTGCCAGCAGGGGTGGCGGGTATGCTTACGAGCAGTACTTC CASRGGGYAYEQYF
TRBJ1-1 . TRBV11-3 . TGTGCCAGCAGCCGCGGAGGTGCAGGGAAGACTGAAGCTTTCTTT CASSRGGAGKTEAFF
TRBJ1-2 . TRBV5-6 medium-sized TGTGCCAGCAGCTTGGGAGGGGCTGGATATGGCTACACCTTC CASSLGGAGYGYTF
TRBJ1-4 . TRBV6-6 . TGTGCCAGCAGTTACTTGGGGCCCGAATCGGAAAAACTGTTTTTT CASSYLGPESEKLFF
TRBJ1-2 . TRBV6-6 once TGTGCCAGCAGTCCGCACAACACTGGCTACACCTTC CASSPHNTGYTF
TRBJ1-2 TRBD1 TRBV27 once TGTGCCAGCAGTTTGGACAGGTATGGTGGCTACACCTTC CASSLDRYGGYTF